The 22 T cell receptor beta chains in this list originate from one sample, sequenced in a study of blood T cell repertoires in COVID-19. TCRdb's table, derived via immunoSEQ multiplex PCR, lists solely in-frame clones and lacks some. Of about 36,000 clones detected, over 80% appear once; the ten largest clones hold over 13%. The sequenced material came from peripheral blood. Receptors originate from a human donor in a cohort sampled during active COVID-19.

A note on this clone: One junction end disagrees with the germline gene, perhaps due to a read error. The chain employs TRBV6-1 and TRBJ2-7, with D perhaps TRBD2 (7 bases). The CDR3 consists of 14 residues. Germline V gene data show CDR1 as MNHNS and CDR2 as SASEGT. The CDR3 loop is CASSERGGAYEQHF. DNA for the CDR3: TGTGCCAGCAGTGAACGTGGGGGGGCCTACGAGCAGCACTTC.

V gene TRBV6-5 combines with J gene TRBJ1-6; the match to TRBD1 covers 8 bases. CDR1 and CDR2 (germline): MNHEY, SVGAGI. V trimming: 2 bases; J trimming: 6 bases; junction bases outside the gene matches: 6. CDR3 length: 16 residues. CDR3 DNA: TGTGCCAGCAGTTACGCACCGGGACAGGCTAATTCACCCCTCCACTTT. This gives the protein CASSYAPGQANSPLHF.

The V and J genes are TRBV18 and TRBJ1-4, with D perhaps matching TRBD1 (5 bases). The CDR3 totals 14 residues. Germline CDR1 KGHSH, CDR2 LQKENI. V lost 3 bases to trimming and J lost 8 bases, with 13 bases between them. CDR3 in amino acids: CASSPSRVEEKLFF. The CDR3 nucleotides read TGTGCCAGCTCACCCAGCAGGGTCGAGGAAAAACTGTTTTTT. Filled out from reference TRBV18 and TRBJ1-4, the complete variable domain reads NAGVMQNPRHLVRRRGQEARLRCSPMKGHSHVYWYRQLPEEGLKFMVYLQKENIIDESGMPKERFSAEFPKEGPSILRIQQVVRGDSAAYFCASSPSRVEEKLFFGSGTQLSVL.

This chain links TRBV7-3 with TRBJ2-2; 9 nucleotides line up with TRBD1. Germline lookup yields CDR1 SGHTA and CDR2 FQGTGA. There are 16 residues in the CDR3. V shed 5 bases, J shed 6 bases, and the junction held 10 bases outside the gene matches. The CDR3 DNA reads TGTGCCAGCAGCCTCACAGGGGGCGCTTTAGCCGGGGAGCTGTTTTTT. Amino acid sequence: CASSLTGGALAGELFF.

The CDR3 DNA reads TGTGCCAGCAGTTTATCTTTCTGGGGGGACACCGGGGAGCTGTTTTTT. Encoded protein: CASSLSFWGDTGELFF. The chain employs TRBV27 and TRBJ2-2; a weak D match, TRBD2 (6 bases). CDR3 size: 16 residues. Germline V CDR1 and CDR2: MNHEY, SMNVEV (reference sequence). Trimming shortened V by 0 bases and J by 3 bases, and 11 bases separated the two germline ends.

The rearrangement uses TRBV12-5 and TRBJ2-5; 9 nucleotides match TRBD1. CDR3 length: 14 amino acids. V lost 2 bases to trimming and J lost 5 bases; unmatched junction nucleotides: 3. CDR1 is LGHNT, CDR2 FRNRAP, per germline. The CDR3 here is CASGLTGGTETQYF. The CDR3 nucleotides are TGTGCTAGTGGTTTGACAGGGGGCACGGAGACCCAGTACTTC.

V usage is TRBV10-3 and J usage is TRBJ2-2; possible D gene TRBD2, 7 bases. Trimming removed 10 bases at V and 11 bases at J, with 14 bases between. Germline V gives CDR1 ENHRY, CDR2 SYGVKD. The CDR3 runs 11 residues. CDR3 nucleotide sequence: TGTGCCAATGGGGGGGCGGGAGAGCTGTTTTTT. Encoded protein: CANGGAGELFF.

The chain is built from TRBV28 and TRBJ1-5, with TRBD1 identical over 7 bases. The J segment lost 6 bases and the V segment lost 4 bases, leaving 3 bases of the junction unmatched. Looked up from germline, CDR1 is MDHEN and CDR2 is SYDVKM. The CDR3 spans 13 residues. The CDR3 DNA is TGTGCCAGCAGTTCCGGGACAGTTCAGCCCCAGCATTTT. Translating it yields CASSSGTVQPQHF.

This chain joins TRBV19 and TRBJ1-5; D might be TRBD1 (6 bases). V lost 5 bases, J lost 4 bases, and 15 bases lay in between. The CDR3 has 15 residues. The germline CDR1 and CDR2 sequences are LNHDA and SQIVND (reference sequence). The CDR3 coding sequence is TGTGCCAGTAGTTTCCGGACAGATCTTAATCAGCCCCAGCATTTT. Translation gives CASSFRTDLNQPQHF.

Concerning this clone: Other DNA sequences in this specimen translate into the identical CDR3. This chain connects TRBV28 to TRBJ2-5; D is unclear. The CDR3 totals 14 residues. V lost 6 bases and J lost 1, with 12 bases in between. CDR1 is MDHEN and CDR2 is SYDVKM in the germline V gene. CDR3 bases: TGTGCCAGCAGCCCTACACAGATCCAAGAGACCCAGTACTTC. As protein: CASSPTQIQETQYF.

V gene TRBV4-2 combines with J gene TRBJ1-1; no definite D call. V lost 1 base to trimming and J lost 0 bases, with 6 bases between them. The CDR3 has 14 residues. The germline CDR1 and CDR2 sequences are LGHNA and YNFKEQ. The CDR3 bases are TGTGCCAGCAGCCAAGGGGAGTTGAACACTGAAGCTTTCTTT. It is translated as CASSQGELNTEAFF.

The rearrangement links TRBV7-2 to TRBJ1-1, with D maybe TRBD1 (5 bases). Trimming took off 1 base at V and 10 bases at J, with 10 bases between the two ends. Germline V lookup: CDR1 SGHTA, CDR2 FQGNSA. The CDR3 is made up of 12 amino acids. CDR3 bases: TGTGCCAGCAGCTTAGGCCGGGGGGTAGCTTTCTTT. Protein product: CASSLGRGVAFF.

This clone was picked up one time. The chain carries TRBV7-2 and TRBJ2-5; tentative D call: TRBD2 (5 bases). Germline V gene data show CDR1 as SGHTA and CDR2 as FQGNSA. The CDR3 totals 14 residues. Trimming took off 2 bases at V and 5 bases at J, with 12 bases between the two ends. The CDR3 sequence is CASSLRGRGETQYF. The CDR3 DNA follows: TGTGCCAGCAGCTTACGTGGGAGAGGGGAGACCCAGTACTTC.

The V and J genes are TRBV6-2 or TRBV6-3 and TRBJ2-1; 14 bases map to TRBD2. V shed 6 bases, J shed 10 bases, and the junction held 17 bases outside the gene matches. The CDR3 extends over 18 amino acids. From germline, CDR1 is MNHEY and CDR2 SVGEGT. The CDR3 protein is CASSHRLAGGPVGREQFF. The DNA of the CDR3 is TGTGCCAGCAGCCACAGACTAGCGGGGGGGCCAGTGGGTCGGGAGCAGTTCTTC.

V and J are TRBV2 and TRBJ1-4, with D possibly being TRBD1 (5 bases). CDR3 length: 14 residues. Germline CDR1 is SNHLY and CDR2 is FYNNEI. The V end was cut by 11 bases, the J end by 3 bases, with 16 bases between. This CDR3 is CAEKQGSANEKLFF. CDR3 DNA sequence: TGTGCCGAAAAGCAGGGTTCGGCTAATGAAAAACTGTTTTTT. Together with reference TRBV2 and TRBJ1-4, the CDR3 gives the full variable domain: EPEVTQTPSHQVTQMGQEVILRCVPISNHLYFYWYRQILGQKVEFLVSFYNNEISEKSEIFDDQFSVERPDGSNFTLKIRSTKLEDSAMYFCAEKQGSANEKLFFGSGTQLSVL.

V and J are TRBV7-2 and TRBJ2-7, with 7 positions matching TRBD2. J was trimmed by 6 bases and V by 1 base; bases with no gene match: 3. From germline, CDR1 is SGHTA and CDR2 FQGNSA. CDR3 length: 13 residues. The CDR3 DNA reads TGTGCCAGCAGCTTAGGGCGGGAGTTCGAGCAGTACTTC. Translating it yields CASSLGREFEQYF.

This rearrangement joins TRBV9 to TRBJ1-1, with 7 bases lining up with TRBD1. The germline V gene has CDR1 SGDLS and CDR2 YYNGEE. The CDR3 has 14 residues. The V and J ends lost 0 bases and 4 bases, in that order; junction bases with no gene match: 3. CDR3 amino acids: CASSVVGQSTEAFF. CDR3 sequence (DNA): TGTGCCAGCAGCGTAGTGGGACAGTCCACTGAAGCTTTCTTT. The full variable domain, completed using reference TRBV9 and TRBJ1-1, is DSGVTQTPKHLITATGQRVTLRCSPRSGDLSVYWYQQSLDQGLQFLIQYYNGEERAKGNILERFSAQQFPDLHSELNLSSLELGDSALYFCASSVVGQSTEAFFGQGTRLTVV.

V gene TRBV11-3 combines with J gene TRBJ2-1; TRBD1 agrees at 9 bases. Germline V gene sequence: CDR1 SGHNT, CDR2 YENEEA. V lost 8 bases and J lost 1; bases outside the gene matches: 3. The CDR3 runs to 14 residues. The CDR3 DNA reads TGTGCCAGCGCCGGGACAGGGTCCTACAATGAGCAGTTCTTC. It codes for CASAGTGSYNEQFF.

The chain has TRBV6-5 and TRBJ1-4; 11 nucleotides agree with TRBD1. Germline V gives CDR1 MNHEY, CDR2 SVGAGI. The CDR3 covers 14 residues. Trimming removed 7 bases from V and 7 bases from J; junction bases left unmatched: 5. The CDR3 DNA sequence: TGTGCCAGCAAAGGGGGGACAGGGGGTGAAAAACTGTTTTTT. Its protein product is CASKGGTGGEKLFF.

This clone was counted once. The chain is built from TRBV6-5 and TRBJ2-1; D is uncertain. Germline V CDR1 and CDR2: MNHEY, SVGAGI. The germline V and J ends were trimmed by 7 bases and 4 bases, with 11 bases remaining between them. This CDR3 region has 13 residues. The CDR3 is CASKRLQYNEQFF. CDR3 coding DNA: TGTGCCAGCAAGAGACTCCAGTACAATGAGCAGTTCTTC.

CDR3 sequence (DNA): TGTGCCAGCTCACCATTCGGGAATAATTCACCCCTCCACTTT. Protein sequence: CASSPFGNNSPLHF. The chain recombines TRBV18 with TRBJ1-6; D remains ambiguous. The CDR3 sequence is 14 residues long. Trimming took 2 bases from V and 5 from J, leaving 7 bases between them. Per germline, CDR1 KGHSH and CDR2 LQKENI.

The chain couples TRBV7-9 to TRBJ1-2, with D perhaps TRBD1 (6 bases). The germline gives CDR1 SEHNR, CDR2 FQNEAQ (reference sequence). CDR3 length equals 14 residues. Between the trimmed V and J ends, which lost 6 bases and 6 bases, there was a span of 17 bases. The chain's CDR3 is CASRASGGSDGYTF. The DNA for the CDR3 is TGTGCCAGCAGAGCAAGTGGGGGCTCCGATGGCTACACCTTC.